One and the same sample provided the 15 T cell receptor beta chains below, sequenced in a study of technical replicates of blood from a handful of donors. Assay used: immunoSEQ multiplex PCR; TCRdb lists only in-frame clones, some missing. The sample lists tens of thousands of clones; 95% to 99% were seen once. The sample taken for sequencing was T cells isolated from PBMCs. The receptor set was obtained from a human donor in good health.

The chain has TRBV27 and TRBJ2-1, with D possibly being TRBD2 (6 bases). With 3 bases removed from V and 6 bases from J, the gap between germline ends came to 18 bases. From germline, CDR1 is MNHEY and CDR2 SMNVEV (reference sequence). The CDR3 is made up of 16 amino acids. The CDR3 DNA sequence: TGTGCCAGCAGTTTTCTTCAGGGACTTCCAGGCAATGAGCAGTTCTTC. Its protein is CASSFLQGLPGNEQFF.

V is TRBV30 and J is TRBJ1-5, with TRBD1 identical over 11 bases. The CDR3 is made up of 14 amino acids. Per germline, CDR1 GTSNPN and CDR2 SVGIG (reference sequence). After removal of 2 bases from V and 6 bases from J, the junction contained 3 bases not matched to a gene. For the CDR3, the DNA is TGTGCCTGGAGTACGGGACAGGGGGTTCAGCCCCAGCATTTT. Amino acids: CAWSTGQGVQPQHF.

This chain joins TRBV4-1 and TRBJ2-5; TRBD2 aligns across 12 bases. The ends lost 1 base at V and 5 bases at J; junction bases unmatched: 8. CDR3 length: 17 residues. CDR1 is MGHRA, CDR2 YSYEKL, per germline. This chain's CDR3 is CASSQGLAGGFWETQYF. As DNA, the CDR3 is TGCGCCAGCAGCCAAGGCCTAGCGGGGGGGTTTTGGGAGACCCAGTACTTC.

The CDR3 nucleotides read TGTGCCAGCAGTTACGGGGCGGGAGGCAATCAGCCCCAGCATTTT. This translates into CASSYGAGGNQPQHF. The J gene is TRBJ1-5, the V gene TRBV6-6; D is perhaps TRBD1 (5 bases). The CDR3 runs to 15 residues. Trimming stripped 2 bases from V and 2 bases from J, with 10 bases between. Germline V lookup: CDR1 MNHNY, CDR2 SVGAGI (reference sequence).

J is TRBJ1-4 and V is TRBV4-3; D ambiguous. From germline, CDR1 is LGHNA and CDR2 YSLEER. With 0 bases removed from V and 7 bases from J, the gap between germline ends came to 6 bases. This CDR3 comprises 13 residues. CDR3 amino acids: CASSQEGSEKLFF. The CDR3, as DNA: TGCGCCAGCAGCCAAGAGGGCAGTGAAAAACTGTTTTTT.

The V call is TRBV4-1, the J call TRBJ2-7, with 7 nucleotides matching TRBD2. Germline V CDR1 and CDR2: MGHRA, YSYEKL. The CDR3 covers 14 residues. With V trimmed by 3 bases and J by 3 bases, 5 bases remained unmatched. The CDR3 nucleotides are TGCGCCAGCAGCCATCCTGGGAGGGGCTACGAGCAGTACTTC. It specifies CASSHPGRGYEQYF.

V usage is TRBV4-1 and J usage is TRBJ2-7, with 11 bases that match TRBD2. J lost 0 bases, V lost 0 bases, and 7 bases had no gene match. The germline CDR1 and CDR2 sequences are MGHRA and YSYEKL. The CDR3 loop spans 18 amino acids. The CDR3 bases are TGCGCCAGCAGCCAAGAGGGACTAGCGGCAACCAACTCCTACGAGCAGTACTTC. This gives the protein CASSQEGLAATNSYEQYF.

The chain employs TRBV5-4 and TRBJ2-1; D is undetermined. Germline lookup yields CDR1 SGHNT and CDR2 YYREEE (reference sequence). Trimming stripped 2 bases from V and 4 bases from J, with 4 bases between. This CDR3 is 12 amino acids long. CDR3 protein: CASSLRYNEQFF. CDR3 DNA sequence: TGTGCCAGCAGCTTACGGTACAATGAGCAGTTCTTC.

The chain combines TRBV27 with TRBJ1-1; D remains unclear. Trimming removed 9 bases at V and 3 bases at J, with 17 bases between. Per the germline V gene, CDR1 is MNHEY and CDR2 is SMNVEV (reference sequence). The CDR3 runs to 14 residues. Written as DNA, the CDR3 is TGTGCCAGTATTCCGTTGAGATCTGACACTGAAGCTTTCTTT. Translating gives CASIPLRSDTEAFF.

This chain joins TRBV19 and TRBJ2-7; D remains ambiguous. The CDR3 contains 12 residues. V lost 5 bases and J 7 bases, leaving 12 bases between the germline ends. Germline values: CDR1 LNHDA, CDR2 SQIVND (reference sequence). This CDR3 is CASSSPTKEQYF. CDR3 sequence (DNA): TGTGCCAGTAGTTCACCAACTAAAGAGCAGTACTTC.

The DNA of the CDR3 is TGTGCCAGCAGTGAGCAGGGACATTCCAAGTCGATAGCTTTCTTT. The encoded protein is CASSEQGHSKSIAFF. This chain uses TRBV25-1 with TRBJ1-1; D possibly corresponds to TRBD1 (6 bases). Per the germline V gene, CDR1 is MGHDK and CDR2 is SYGVNS. Trimming took 3 bases from V and 10 from J, leaving 21 bases between them. CDR3 length equals 15 residues.

The chain has TRBV15 and TRBJ2-2; D is unclear. The V gene lost 5 bases and the J gene lost 3 bases, with 13 bases spanning the gap. Per germline, CDR1 LNHNV and CDR2 YYDKDF (reference sequence). The CDR3 spans 15 residues. For the CDR3, the DNA is TGTGCCACCAGCGTAACCATCCGGGACACCGGGGAGCTGTTTTTT. Its translation is CATSVTIRDTGELFF.

V gene TRBV9 combines with J gene TRBJ1-1; D is perhaps TRBD1 (6 bases). The germline V gene encodes CDR1 SGDLS and CDR2 YYNGEE. This CDR3 contains 15 residues. V lost 0 bases and J lost 0, with 9 bases in between. This CDR3 reads CASSVGGGVNTEAFF. The CDR3 DNA follows: TGTGCCAGCAGCGTAGGGGGGGGCGTGAACACTGAAGCTTTCTTT.

The chain is built from TRBV7-8 and TRBJ2-3, with D hard to call. Between the trimmed V and J ends, which lost 1 base and 2 bases, there was a span of 7 bases. The germline V gene has CDR1 SGHVS and CDR2 FQNEAQ. The CDR3 is 14 residues long. The CDR3 region is CASSLGQATDTQYF. The CDR3, as DNA: TGTGCCAGCAGCTTAGGGCAGGCCACAGATACGCAGTATTTT.

This chain uses TRBV29-1 with TRBJ1-3; TRBD1 might be the D (6 bases). The CDR3 consists of 13 residues. V lost 7 bases to trimming and J lost 4 bases, with 14 bases between them. Germline V gene lookup returns CDR1 SQVTM and CDR2 ANQGSEA. CDR3 sequence reads: CSAAQGEGNTIYF. The CDR3 DNA reads TGCAGCGCTGCACAGGGAGAGGGAAACACCATATATTTT.